Following are 17 T cell receptor beta chains from one sample sequenced in a study of blood T cells in healthy people across ages. Using a J-beta primer mix together with a sample-barcoded 5' primer, a second PCR was run for roughly 7 to 11 cycles. TCRdb re-analysed the 5' RACE reads in MiXCR, keeping a single row per CDR3 protein. Of under 850,000 distinct CDR3 sequences in the sample, about 36% are singletons; the top ten hold 10% to 15%. Sequenced: blood. The origin of the receptors is a man aged 18 to 29 in good health.

This clonotype has only a few counts. The CDR3 bases are TGTGCCAGCAGCTTACCCCCAGGGACGAACACTGAAGCTTTCTTT. Translated, it gives CASSLPPGTNTEAFF. J is TRBJ1-1 and V is TRBV7-9; TRBD1 might be the D (5 bases). The germline V gene has CDR1 SEHNR and CDR2 FQNEAQ (reference sequence). V lost 2 bases and J 1 base, leaving 11 bases between the germline ends. The CDR3 length is 15 residues.

This clonotype was counted ten times or more. The chain has TRBV20-1 and TRBJ2-7; the match to TRBD1 covers 8 bases. Trimming took 5 bases from V and 2 from J; bases not matched to a gene: 2. CDR3 length: 12 residues. The germline gives CDR1 DFQATT, CDR2 SNEGSKA (reference sequence). The CDR3 bases are TGCAGTGCTCAGGGACAGGCCTACGAGCAGTACTTC. This encodes CSAQGQAYEQYF.

The chain employs TRBV25-1 and TRBJ2-3; D is possibly TRBD2 (6 bases). CDR3 length: 16 residues. V was clipped by 3 bases and J by 5 bases, with 18 bases between them. Germline V gene data show CDR1 as MGHDK and CDR2 as SYGVNS. The CDR3, as DNA: TGTGCCAGCAGTGACCCGGGACGAGCGGGTGTAGATACGCAGTATTTT. Translated: CASSDPGRAGVDTQYF.

In its sample, this clonotype was seen a few times. The rearrangement joins TRBV3-1 to TRBJ2-5; D may correspond to TRBD1 or TRBD2 (5 bases each). CDR3 length: 16 residues. Deletions cut 4 bases from V and 7 bases from J, with 22 bases between. Germline CDR1 and CDR2: LGHDT and YNNKEL (reference sequence). The CDR3: CASSRPESSGRGTQYF. The CDR3 nucleotides read TGTGCCAGCAGCCGACCAGAATCCTCGGGGCGCGGGACCCAGTACTTC.

The V and J genes are TRBV4-3 and TRBJ2-1, with TRBD1 matching 8 bases. Germline V gene lookup returns CDR1 LGHNA and CDR2 YSLEER. The V and J ends lost 0 bases and 2 bases, in that order; junction bases with no gene match: 3. The CDR3 is made up of 16 amino acids. This chain's CDR3 is CASSQDGGQAYNEQFF. The DNA for the CDR3 is TGCGCCAGCAGCCAAGACGGGGGACAGGCCTACAATGAGCAGTTCTTC.

This clonotype was found many times. CDR3 coding DNA: TGTGCCAGCAGTTTAACGGCCCCCGCAGATACGCAGTATTTT. Encoded protein: CASSLTAPADTQYF. The genes are TRBV12-3 or TRBV12-4 and TRBJ2-3; D is unresolved. This CDR3 contains 14 residues. V dropped 2 bases and J dropped 4 bases, with 10 bases sitting between them.

In this sample, this clonotype turned up many times. The chain is built from TRBV20-1 and TRBJ2-3; D is undetermined. V was pared by 0 bases and J by 1 base, with 20 bases between. In germline, CDR1 is DFQATT, CDR2 SNEGSKA (reference sequence). CDR3 length: 18 amino acids. The CDR3 spells CSARDLPLGGPGTDTQYF. The CDR3 DNA follows: TGCAGTGCTAGAGATCTCCCCCTTGGCGGCCCCGGCACAGATACGCAGTATTTT.

The chain employs TRBV20-1 and TRBJ1-5; 9 nucleotides agree with TRBD1. V lost 0 bases and J lost 7; bases outside the gene matches: 13. Germline V gene data show CDR1 as DFQATT and CDR2 as SNEGSKA (reference sequence). This CDR3 region has 17 residues. CDR3 bases: TGCAGTGCTAGAGATCCCGCCTCCGGGACAGGGAGCCAGCCCCAGCATTTT. This gives the protein CSARDPASGTGSQPQHF.

This clonotype appeared a few times. The J gene is TRBJ1-1, the V gene TRBV14; D perhaps matches TRBD1 (6 bases). Deletions cut 1 base from V and 6 bases from J, with 9 bases between. This CDR3 spans 13 amino acids. Germline CDR1 reads SGHDN; CDR2 reads FVKESK. The CDR3 DNA reads TGTGCCAGCAGCCAAGCCGCAGGGGCTGAAGCTTTCTTT. Residues: CASSQAAGAEAFF.

As concerns this clonotype: Mismatch with germline at one junction end may stem from a read error. J is TRBJ1-2 and V is TRBV7-9; TRBD1 aligns across 7 bases. Germline V lookup: CDR1 SEHNR, CDR2 FQNEAQ (reference sequence). The CDR3 consists of 18 residues. CDR3 bases: TGTACCAGCAGCTCGACCTCCGGGACAGCCGATTACGACTATGGCTACACCTTC. Translated, it gives CTSSSTSGTADYDYGYTF. The full variable domain, with the rest looked up from reference TRBV7-9 and TRBJ1-2, is DTGVSQNPRHKITKRGQNVTFRCDPISEHNRLYWYRQTLGQGPEFLTYFQNEAQLEKSRLLSDRFSAERPKGSFSTLEIQRTEQGDSAMYLCTSSSTSGTADYDYGYTFGSGTRLTVV.

This clonotype was observed a few times. This chain connects TRBV7-2 to TRBJ1-1; possibly TRBD1 for D (6 bases). Germline assignment: CDR1 SGHTA and CDR2 FQGNSA. The V end was cut by 7 bases, the J end by 3 bases, with 15 bases between. The CDR3 covers 14 residues. Here the CDR3 reads CASIRTVRDTEAFF. In DNA, the CDR3 is TGTGCCAGCATTAGGACAGTACGGGACACTGAAGCTTTCTTT.

This clonotype has just a few counts. This chain joins TRBV5-1 and TRBJ2-3; D is undetermined. Germline CDR1 SGHRS, CDR2 YFSETQ. This CDR3 comprises 15 residues. V lost 4 bases to trimming and J lost 0 bases, with 12 bases between them. The CDR3 nucleotides are TGCGCCAGCAGCCGAGTTTCCGGAAGCACAGATACGCAGTATTTT. This sequence encodes CASSRVSGSTDTQYF. Supplemented by reference TRBV5-1 and TRBJ2-3, the full variable domain reads KAGVTQTPRYLIKTRGQQVTLSCSPISGHRSVSWYQQTPGQGLQFLFEYFSETQRNKGNFPGRFSGRQFSNSRSEMNVSTLELGDSALYLCASSRVSGSTDTQYFGPGTRLTVL.

Only a few counts were recorded for this clonotype. The chain uses TRBV6-6 and TRBJ1-6; D gene unclear. Trimming removed 7 bases at V and 7 bases at J, with 11 bases between. The CDR3 runs to 13 residues. The germline CDR1 and CDR2 sequences are MNHNY and SVGAGI (reference sequence). The CDR3 bases are TGTGCCAGCACCCTGGAAGGGAATTCACCCCTCCACTTT. Translated: CASTLEGNSPLHF.

This chain joins TRBV12-3 or TRBV12-4 and TRBJ1-6, with D unresolved. This CDR3 is 15 amino acids long. V was shortened by 6 bases and J by 5 bases, with 14 bases between the two germline ends. Here the CDR3 reads CASSPSVANNSPLHF. The CDR3 bases are TGTGCCAGCAGCCCGTCGGTGGCAAATAATTCACCCCTCCACTTT.

This clonotype was picked up many times. V gene TRBV20-1 combines with J gene TRBJ1-6; D gene uncertain. The CDR3 runs 13 residues. The germline V gene encodes CDR1 DFQATT and CDR2 SNEGSKA (reference sequence). V shed 6 bases and J shed 6 bases, with 12 bases lying between them. Here the CDR3 reads CSAPLGRNSPLHF. The DNA of the CDR3 is TGCAGTGCCCCCCTCGGGCGTAATTCACCCCTCCACTTT.

This clonotype has a count of ten or more. This sequence joins TRBV20-1 and TRBJ2-5; weak D call: TRBD2 (5 bases). The J call is uncertain, as TRBJ2-7 better fits the DNA end. Germline V lookup: CDR1 DFQATT, CDR2 SNEGSKA (reference sequence). This CDR3 region has 14 residues. Written as DNA, the CDR3 is TGCAGTGCTAAGGGAGCCGGAACGATAAACGAGCAGTACTTC. Protein sequence: CSAKGAGTINEQYF.

This chain joins TRBV15 and TRBJ2-5; D is uncertain. This CDR3 contains 13 residues. Germline V gene lookup returns CDR1 LNHNV and CDR2 YYDKDF (reference sequence). The V and J ends lost 4 bases and 11 bases respectively, with 17 bases between them. For the CDR3, the DNA is TGTGCCACCAGCACCTTCCTGAGGAATGAGCAGTACTTC. Its protein product is CATSTFLRNEQYF.